Below, 13 T cell receptor beta chains from the same sample are listed, as sequenced in a study of metastatic and nonmetastatic thyroid tumors. TCRdb re-processed the PCR reads through MiXCR. The data show about 39,000 clones, with 15% to 20% seen just once and around 18% held by the top ten. Thyroid surgery took place with no prior treatment in any patient. The sequenced material came from blood. These receptors were taken from a female donor with papillary thyroid cancer or a benign thyroid nodule (not recorded which). Some clones in this sample may be carry-over from other donors' samples.

This clone was observed at least ten times. The chain combines TRBV7-9 with TRBJ1-2; 8 bases map to TRBD1. The CDR3 spans 13 residues. With 2 bases clipped from V and 5 bases from J, the junction kept 1 base outside the gene matches. Germline loops: CDR1 SEHNR, CDR2 FQNEAQ (reference sequence). CDR3 in amino acids: CASSLTGGYGYTF. CDR3 nucleotide sequence: TGTGCCAGCAGCTTAACAGGGGGTTATGGCTACACCTTC. Full variable domain (missing parts from reference TRBV7-9 and TRBJ1-2): DTGVSQNPRHKITKRGQNVTFRCDPISEHNRLYWYRQTLGQGPEFLTYFQNEAQLEKSRLLSDRFSAERPKGSFSTLEIQRTEQGDSAMYLCASSLTGGYGYTFGSGTRLTVV.

The chain recombines TRBV18 with TRBJ1-1, with D tentatively TRBD1 (6 bases). V was trimmed by 3 bases and J by 6 bases, leaving 17 bases between them. CDR1 KGHSH and CDR2 LQKENI come from the germline V gene. This CDR3 region has 15 residues. The CDR3: CASSPRQVPDSEAFF. In DNA, the CDR3 is TGTGCCAGCTCACCCCGACAGGTGCCTGATTCTGAAGCTTTCTTT.

Regarding this clone: One junction end disagrees with the germline gene, perhaps due to a read error. This chain joins TRBV5-1 and TRBJ2-1, with D hard to call. The CDR3 totals 13 residues. Germline V gives CDR1 SGHRS, CDR2 YFSETQ. In DNA, the CDR3 is TGCGCCGGCAGCCAGGCATCCCGCAATGAGCAGTTCTTC. Translated: CAGSQASRNEQFF.

Only one count was recorded for this clone. V is TRBV20-1 and J is TRBJ2-1; D unresolved. The germline V and J ends were trimmed by 0 bases and 3 bases, with 12 bases remaining between them. The V gene's germline CDR1 is DFQATT and CDR2 SNEGSKA (reference sequence). The CDR3 loop spans 15 amino acids. CDR3 amino acids: CSARDDLLGYNEQFF. CDR3 nucleotides: TGCAGTGCTAGAGATGACCTGCTCGGCTACAATGAGCAGTTCTTC.

This clone was observed many times. This chain uses TRBV6-5 with TRBJ2-1, with 7 positions matching TRBD1. Germline V gives CDR1 MNHEY, CDR2 SVGAGI. The CDR3 is 15 amino acids. The junction had 13 bases not matched to a gene; V was cut back by 2 bases and J by 12 bases. The CDR3 loop is CASSYAYRQGMGQFF. CDR3 DNA: TGTGCCAGCAGTTACGCATACAGACAGGGAATGGGGCAGTTCTTC.

At least ten counts were recorded for this clone. The chain couples TRBV20-1 to TRBJ2-7; 9 bases are a match to TRBD2. This CDR3 is built from 14 residues. V was pared by 3 bases and J by 3 bases, with 6 bases of the junction left unmatched. Germline V gives CDR1 DFQATT, CDR2 SNEGSKA (reference sequence). The CDR3: CSARGPSGNYEQYF. The CDR3 DNA reads TGCAGTGCTAGGGGGCCTAGCGGGAACTACGAGCAGTACTTC.

The chain recombines TRBV28 with TRBJ1-6; 8 bases map to TRBD1. Germline V CDR1 and CDR2: MDHEN, SYDVKM. The CDR3 is 13 amino acids. The CDR3 region is CVTWTGSYSPLHF. In DNA form, the CDR3 reads TGTGTCACCTGGACAGGGTCGTATTCACCCCTCCACTTT.

This clone was observed many times. The chain carries TRBV18 and TRBJ2-1, with D possibly TRBD2 on 7 matching bases. The CDR3 contains 15 residues. V was trimmed by 3 bases and J by 7 bases, leaving 16 bases between them. Germline V gene lookup returns CDR1 KGHSH and CDR2 LQKENI. CDR3 sequence: CASSPTGHGGNEQFF. CDR3 DNA: TGTGCCAGCTCACCGACGGGACACGGGGGGAATGAGCAGTTCTTC.

This clone appeared many times. The gene calls are TRBV6-1 and TRBJ2-3; no definite D call. Germline-derived CDR1 and CDR2 are MNHNS and SASEGT. This CDR3 has 13 residues. V was pared by 8 bases and J by 4 bases, with 13 bases between. CDR3 in DNA: TGTGCCAGCTTGGACCCAGGATCAGATACGCAGTATTTT. Translation gives CASLDPGSDTQYF.

At least ten counts were recorded for this clone. This chain links TRBV4-3 with TRBJ2-7; perhaps TRBD2 as D (6 bases). This CDR3 is 15 amino acids long. Trimming took off 4 bases at V and 4 bases at J, with 17 bases between the two ends. Germline V lookup: CDR1 LGHNA, CDR2 YSLEER. The CDR3: CASSPSQVGGYEQYF. The CDR3, as DNA: TGCGCCAGCAGCCCGAGTCAGGTGGGGGGTTACGAGCAGTACTTC.

At least ten counts were recorded for this clone. A much larger clone differs from this one at a single base, so this may be a read error. This chain links TRBV6-1 with TRBJ1-2, with a possible D match to TRBD1 (5 bases). CDR1 is MNHNS and CDR2 is SASEGT in the germline V gene. This CDR3 is built from 14 residues. Trimming took 7 bases from V and 0 from J, leaving 12 bases between them. CDR3 DNA sequence: TGTGCCAGCATCCGGGACGGGACTAACTATGGCTACACCTTC. Translation: CASIRDGTNYGYTF.

The rearrangement joins TRBV5-6 to TRBJ2-3, with 7 positions matching TRBD1. Trimming at V came to 0 bases and at J to 3 bases, leaving 10 bases not matched to a gene. In germline, CDR1 is SGHDT, CDR2 YYEEEE. The CDR3 runs 17 residues. CDR3 protein: CASSLERTGPVTDTQYF. The CDR3 region has the DNA TGTGCCAGCAGCTTGGAACGGACAGGCCCGGTGACAGATACGCAGTATTTT.

This clone was detected many times. This chain uses TRBV20-1 with TRBJ1-5, with D possibly being TRBD1 (6 bases). Trimming shortened V by 1 base and J by 6 bases, and 16 bases separated the two germline ends. CDR3 length: 15 residues. Per germline, CDR1 DFQATT and CDR2 SNEGSKA (reference sequence). CDR3 nucleotides: TGCAGTGCTAGAGGAGGGGGGGGTAGGGCTCAGCCCCAGCATTTT. Translation gives CSARGGGGRAQPQHF.